The 26 T cell receptor beta chains below come from one sample, sequenced in a study of radiotherapy plus CTLA-4 blockade in lung cancer. Assay: immunoSEQ multiplex PCR; the TCRdb copy retains only in-frame clones and omits some. Altogether under 40,000 clones are present, roughly 70% being singletons, with the ten largest covering approximately 3.9%. The specimen was peripheral blood, collected from a patient treated with radiotherapy plus ipilimumab. These receptors were collected from a human donor with non-small cell lung cancer who had stable disease on radiotherapy plus ipilimumab.

The rearrangement joins TRBV6-1 to TRBJ2-2; tentatively, D is TRBD1 (6 bases). This CDR3 is built from 14 residues. Germline-derived CDR1 and CDR2 are MNHNS and SASEGT. The V end was cut by 5 bases, the J end by 1 base, with 8 bases between. The CDR3 loop reads CASSRGQNTGELFF. The CDR3 nucleotides are TGTGCCAGCAGTCGGGGACAGAACACCGGGGAGCTGTTTTTT.

V and J are TRBV12-5 and TRBJ1-1; the D is unclear. Trimming pared 0 bases from V and 1 base from J, leaving 6 bases between. The CDR3 loop spans 14 amino acids. Per germline, CDR1 LGHNT and CDR2 FRNRAP. CDR3 sequence reads: CASGLVLRNTEAFF. In DNA form, the CDR3 reads TGTGCTAGTGGTTTGGTACTCCGGAACACTGAAGCTTTCTTT.

V usage is TRBV19 and J usage is TRBJ2-7, with D maybe TRBD1 (6 bases). The germline V gene encodes CDR1 LNHDA and CDR2 SQIVND (reference sequence). The ends were cut back, 4 bases at V and 3 bases at J, with 13 bases in the middle. The CDR3 totals 14 residues. The CDR3 is CASSTLTTGYEQYF. The CDR3 nucleotides read TGTGCCAGTAGTACGCTCACGACAGGCTACGAGCAGTACTTC.

The chain employs TRBV7-6 and TRBJ2-3; 13 bases map to TRBD2. J was trimmed by 2 bases and V by 5 bases; bases with no gene match: 4. The CDR3 sequence is 16 residues long. Germline assignment: CDR1 SGHVS and CDR2 FNYEAQ. For the CDR3, the DNA is TGTGCCAGCAGCCCACTAGCGGGAGGGCCCACAGATACGCAGTATTTT. This encodes CASSPLAGGPTDTQYF.

This chain joins TRBV2 and TRBJ2-1, with 9 nucleotides matching TRBD2. The germline V gene encodes CDR1 SNHLY and CDR2 FYNNEI. After removal of 7 bases from V and 4 bases from J, the junction contained 8 bases not matched to a gene. The CDR3 runs 15 residues. The DNA of the CDR3 is TGTGCCAGCACCCCCTGGGCGGGAGGGTACAATGAGCAGTTCTTC. Its translation is CASTPWAGGYNEQFF.

This chain joins TRBV19 and TRBJ2-7; a weak D match, TRBD1 (6 bases). V gave up 11 bases and J gave up 5 bases, with 13 bases separating them. The length of the CDR3 is 11 residues. Germline CDR1 reads LNHDA; CDR2 reads SQIVND (reference sequence). The CDR3 DNA sequence: TGTGCCGCAGGGGATGGACACGAGCAGTACTTC. Amino acid sequence: CAAGDGHEQYF.

The chain has TRBV11-2 and TRBJ2-3; D uncertain. CDR3 length: 15 residues. Germline CDR1 and CDR2: SGHAT and FQNNGV. Trimming took 0 bases from V and 2 from J, leaving 9 bases between them. CDR3 DNA sequence: TGTGCCAGCAGCTTAGAGGCTAGTTTCACAGATACGCAGTATTTT. Translated: CASSLEASFTDTQYF.

The chain uses TRBV4-2 and TRBJ2-5, with D possibly TRBD1 on 5 matching bases. V lost 4 bases, J lost 7 bases, and 16 bases lay in between. Germline CDR1 is LGHNA and CDR2 is YNFKEQ. The length of the CDR3 is 14 residues. This chain's CDR3 is CASSPTPDQGTQYF. In DNA form, the CDR3 reads TGTGCCAGCAGCCCCACCCCAGATCAGGGGACCCAGTACTTC.

The genes are TRBV30 and TRBJ1-1; D possibly corresponds to TRBD1 (6 bases). CDR1 GTSNPN and CDR2 SVGIG come from the germline V gene (reference sequence). The CDR3 runs 14 residues. Trimming shortened V by 8 bases and J by 4 bases, and 20 bases separated the two germline ends. CDR3 nucleotide sequence: TGTGCCGCAAACCGGGACACTCAAAGCACTGAAGCTTTCTTT. Protein sequence: CAANRDTQSTEAFF. The full variable domain, rest sourced from reference TRBV30 and TRBJ1-1, is SQTIHQWPATLVQPVGSPLSLECTVEGTSNPNLYWYRQAAGRGLQLLFYSVGIGQISSEVPQNLSASRPQDRQFILSSKKLLLSDSGFYLCAANRDTQSTEAFFGQGTRLTVV.

This sequence joins TRBV11-3 and TRBJ2-5, with 9 bases identical to TRBD1. The CDR3 runs to 15 residues. The J segment lost 2 bases and the V segment lost 8 bases, leaving 9 bases of the junction unmatched. CDR1 is SGHNT and CDR2 is YENEEA in the germline V gene. The CDR3 DNA follows: TGTGCCAGCTCTAGACAGGGGGGAGGACAAGAGACCCAGTACTTC. Its protein is CASSRQGGGQETQYF.

This clone was observed a few times. The chain combines TRBV19 with TRBJ2-5; 7 positions agree with TRBD1. CDR1 is LNHDA and CDR2 is SQIVND in the germline V gene (reference sequence). The CDR3 runs 14 residues. The trim removed 7 bases at V and 0 bases at J, leaving 5 bases unmatched. The CDR3 region is CASTRTGDQETQYF. The DNA for the CDR3 is TGTGCCAGTACCAGGACAGGAGACCAAGAGACCCAGTACTTC. Filled out from reference TRBV19 and TRBJ2-5, the complete variable domain reads DGGITQSPKYLFRKEGQNVTLSCEQNLNHDAMYWYRQDPGQGLRLIYYSQIVNDFQKGDIAEGYSVSREKKESFPLTVTSAQKNPTAFYLCASTRTGDQETQYFGPGTRLLVL.

V usage is TRBV10-2 and J usage is TRBJ1-1, with D unresolved. The CDR3 has 14 residues. Germline V gives CDR1 WSHSY, CDR2 SAAADI. V lost 5 bases to trimming and J lost 1 base, with 11 bases between them. The CDR3 DNA reads as TGCGCCAGCAGTTCGGGATATCCGAACACTGAAGCTTTCTTT. It translates to CASSSGYPNTEAFF.

V gene TRBV14 combines with J gene TRBJ1-3; D ambiguous. Deletions cut 4 bases from V and 0 bases from J, with 10 bases between. CDR1 and CDR2 (germline): SGHDN, FVKESK. The CDR3 length is 15 residues. CDR3 sequence reads: CASSRLTDSGNTIYF. CDR3 DNA: TGTGCCAGCAGCCGCCTAACAGACTCTGGAAACACCATATATTTT.

The chain employs TRBV28 and TRBJ1-3; D is undetermined. CDR1 is MDHEN, CDR2 SYDVKM, per germline. This CDR3 is 11 amino acids long. Trimming removed 2 bases from V and 6 bases from J, with 2 bases in between. CDR3 sequence: CASSLPNTIYF. In DNA form, the CDR3 reads TGTGCCAGCAGTTTACCAAACACCATATATTTT.

This clone was counted a few times. The V and J genes are TRBV11-2 and TRBJ2-6; D is uncertain. The CDR3 runs 14 residues. Germline-derived CDR1 and CDR2 are SGHAT and FQNNGV. V gave up 5 bases and J gave up 4 bases, with 9 bases separating them. The CDR3: CASSHLTGANVLTF. CDR3 bases: TGTGCCAGCAGCCACCTAACCGGGGCCAACGTCCTGACTTTC.

This clone has more than one count but fewer than ten. This specimen includes other DNA sequences encoding the same CDR3. V usage is TRBV15 and J usage is TRBJ1-2; maybe TRBD1 (6 bases). CDR1 and CDR2 (germline): LNHNV, YYDKDF (reference sequence). The germline V and J ends were trimmed by 3 bases and 7 bases, with 18 bases remaining between them. The CDR3 totals 15 residues. CDR3 residues: CATSRGGGGLPGYTF. DNA of the CDR3: TGTGCCACCAGCAGGGGTGGGGGGGGGCTCCCTGGCTACACCTTC.

The V and J genes are TRBV11-2 and TRBJ2-3, with 7 positions matching TRBD1. CDR1 is SGHAT, CDR2 FQNNGV, per germline. J gave up 1 base and V 1 base, and 8 bases lay outside the gene matches. This CDR3 has 17 residues. CDR3 residues: CASSLGDGDSGTDTQYF. The CDR3 nucleotides are TGTGCCAGCAGCTTAGGCGACGGGGACAGCGGCACAGATACGCAGTATTTT.

V gene TRBV5-6 combines with J gene TRBJ2-7; no definite D call. Germline assignment: CDR1 SGHDT and CDR2 YYEEEE. This CDR3 contains 12 residues. The V and J ends lost 0 bases and 0 bases respectively, with 1 base between them. DNA for the CDR3: TGTGCCAGCAGCTTGGCCTCCTACGAGCAGTACTTC. Its protein product is CASSLASYEQYF.

The V gene is TRBV28, the J gene TRBJ1-1; unclear D gene. The V and J ends lost 3 bases and 10 bases respectively, with 9 bases between them. Germline CDR1 MDHEN, CDR2 SYDVKM. The CDR3 length is 11 residues. The CDR3 is CASSFWGIAFF. The CDR3 DNA sequence: TGTGCCAGCAGTTTTTGGGGAATAGCTTTCTTT. Based on the CDR3 plus reference TRBV28 and TRBJ1-1, the full variable domain is DVKVTQSSRYLVKRTGEKVFLECVQDMDHENMFWYRQDPGLGLRLIYFSYDVKMKEKGDIPEGYSVSREKKERFSLILESASTNQTSMYLCASSFWGIAFFGQGTRLTVV.

The chain employs TRBV10-3 and TRBJ2-4; D may correspond to TRBD1 or TRBD2 (5 bases each). This CDR3 comprises 17 residues. The ends were cut back, 0 bases at V and 2 bases at J, with 14 bases in the middle. Germline-derived CDR1 and CDR2 are ENHRY and SYGVKD. CDR3 amino acids: CAISESGEGSSKNIQYF. The CDR3 coding sequence is TGTGCCATCAGTGAGTCCGGCGAGGGGTCCTCCAAAAACATTCAGTACTTC.

This clone has just a few counts. Other DNA variants within this sample encode the same CDR3. The V call is TRBV19, the J call TRBJ2-2; no clear D. The CDR3 is 13 amino acids. V lost 1 base, J lost 4 bases, and 4 bases lay in between. The germline gives CDR1 LNHDA, CDR2 SQIVND (reference sequence). For the CDR3, the DNA is TGTGCCAGTAGTATAGGAGGCACCGGGGAGCTGTTTTTT. Protein product: CASSIGGTGELFF.

In this sample, this clone turned up a few times. The chain combines TRBV19 with TRBJ2-7, with 8 bases lining up with TRBD1. Germline trimming cut 3 bases from V and 1 base from J; bases unmatched to any gene: 5. The germline V gene encodes CDR1 LNHDA and CDR2 SQIVND (reference sequence). CDR3 size: 15 residues. The CDR3 spells CASSILGQESYEQYF. In DNA, the CDR3 is TGTGCCAGTAGTATCCTGGGACAGGAGTCCTACGAGCAGTACTTC.

DNA of the CDR3: TGTGCCAGCAGCCAAGATGGTGGGGGGCGGCCCGCCAATGAGCAGTTCTTC. It translates to CASSQDGGGRPANEQFF. V and J are TRBV4-2 and TRBJ2-1; the D call may be TRBD1 or TRBD2 (6 bases each). In germline, CDR1 is LGHNA, CDR2 YNFKEQ. The CDR3 runs 17 residues. Deletions cut 0 bases from V and 6 bases from J, with 18 bases between.

V usage is TRBV2 and J usage is TRBJ2-7; 13 nucleotides match TRBD2. This CDR3 region has 16 residues. The J segment lost 3 bases and the V segment lost 5 bases, leaving 7 bases of the junction unmatched. Germline V gives CDR1 SNHLY, CDR2 FYNNEI. CDR3 region: CASSQRTSGRDYEQYF. The CDR3, as DNA: TGTGCCAGCAGTCAGAGGACTAGCGGGAGAGACTACGAGCAGTACTTC. The variable domain in full, completed from reference TRBV2 and TRBJ2-7, reads EPEVTQTPSHQVTQMGQEVILRCVPISNHLYFYWYRQILGQKVEFLVSFYNNEISEKSEIFDDQFSVERPDGSNFTLKIRSTKLEDSAMYFCASSQRTSGRDYEQYFGPGTRLTVT.

The rearrangement joins TRBV29-1 to TRBJ2-1; 8 positions agree with TRBD2. The germline CDR1 and CDR2 sequences are SQVTM and ANQGSEA. V trimming: 2 bases; J trimming: 5 bases; junction bases outside the gene matches: 11. The CDR3 sequence is 16 residues long. For the CDR3, the DNA is TGCAGCGTTGAATCTGTCGCGGGAGGTAGGGACAATGAGCAGTTCTTC. Amino acids: CSVESVAGGRDNEQFF.

This clone was counted between two and nine times. The gene calls are TRBV2 and TRBJ2-7; D is possibly TRBD2 (6 bases). Germline V gene lookup returns CDR1 SNHLY and CDR2 FYNNEI. This CDR3 has 14 amino acids. V was clipped by 6 bases and J by 0 bases, with 12 bases between them. This CDR3 is CASRLAMSSYEQYF. DNA for the CDR3: TGTGCCAGCAGGCTAGCGATGAGCTCCTACGAGCAGTACTTC.